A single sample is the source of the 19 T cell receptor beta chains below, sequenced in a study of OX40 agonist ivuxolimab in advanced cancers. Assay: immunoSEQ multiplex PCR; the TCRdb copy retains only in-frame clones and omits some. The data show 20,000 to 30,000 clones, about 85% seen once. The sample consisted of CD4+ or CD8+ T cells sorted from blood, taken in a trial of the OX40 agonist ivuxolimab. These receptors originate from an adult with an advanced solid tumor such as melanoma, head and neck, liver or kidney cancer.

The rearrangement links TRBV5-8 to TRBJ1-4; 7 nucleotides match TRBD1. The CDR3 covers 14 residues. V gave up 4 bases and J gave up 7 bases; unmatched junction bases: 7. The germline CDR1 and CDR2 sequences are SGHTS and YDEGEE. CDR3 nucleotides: TGTGCCAGCAGCAGCGGGACAGCGTTTGAAAAACTGTTTTTT. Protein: CASSSGTAFEKLFF.

The CDR3 here is CASSLVGRGADQPQHF. Written as DNA, the CDR3 is TGTGCCAGCAGCTTAGTGGGGCGGGGGGCGGATCAGCCCCAGCATTTT. The chain carries TRBV7-8 and TRBJ1-5; D is perhaps TRBD1 (6 bases). Germline assignment: CDR1 SGHVS and CDR2 FQNEAQ. The CDR3 spans 16 residues. The V end lost 1 base, the J end lost 5 bases, and 15 bases lay between the germline ends.

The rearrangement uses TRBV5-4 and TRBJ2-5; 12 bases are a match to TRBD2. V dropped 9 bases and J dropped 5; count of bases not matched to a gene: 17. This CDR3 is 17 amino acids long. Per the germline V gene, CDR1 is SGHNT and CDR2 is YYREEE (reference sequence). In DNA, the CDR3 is TGTGCCACCAGGGAGACTAGCGGGAGAGAGGGGGGCGAGACCCAGTACTTC. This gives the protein CATRETSGREGGETQYF.

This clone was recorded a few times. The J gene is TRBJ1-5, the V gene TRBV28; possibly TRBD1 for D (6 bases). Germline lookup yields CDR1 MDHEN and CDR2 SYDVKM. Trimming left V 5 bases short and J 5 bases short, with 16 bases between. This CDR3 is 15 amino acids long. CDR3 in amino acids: CASSTRGDVDQPQHF. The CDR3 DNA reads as TGTGCCAGCAGTACGAGGGGGGATGTCGATCAGCCCCAGCATTTT.

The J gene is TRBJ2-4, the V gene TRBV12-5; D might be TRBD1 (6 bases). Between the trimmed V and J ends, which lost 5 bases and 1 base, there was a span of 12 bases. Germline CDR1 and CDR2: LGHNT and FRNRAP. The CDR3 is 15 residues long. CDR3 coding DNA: TGTGCTAGTGGTACCACAGGGAAGGCCAAAAACATTCAGTACTTC. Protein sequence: CASGTTGKAKNIQYF. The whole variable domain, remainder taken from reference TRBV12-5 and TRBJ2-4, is DARVTQTPRHKVTEMGQEVTMRCQPILGHNTVFWYRQTMMQGLELLAYFRNRAPLDDSGMPKDRFSAEMPDATLATLKIQPSEPRDSAVYFCASGTTGKAKNIQYFGAGTRLSVL.

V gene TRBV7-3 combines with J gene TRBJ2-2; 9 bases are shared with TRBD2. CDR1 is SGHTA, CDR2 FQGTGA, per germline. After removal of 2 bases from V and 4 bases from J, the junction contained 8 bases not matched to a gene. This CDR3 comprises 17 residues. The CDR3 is CASSLEGLAGSTGELFF. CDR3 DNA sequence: TGTGCCAGCAGCTTAGAGGGGCTAGCGGGAAGCACCGGGGAGCTGTTTTTT.

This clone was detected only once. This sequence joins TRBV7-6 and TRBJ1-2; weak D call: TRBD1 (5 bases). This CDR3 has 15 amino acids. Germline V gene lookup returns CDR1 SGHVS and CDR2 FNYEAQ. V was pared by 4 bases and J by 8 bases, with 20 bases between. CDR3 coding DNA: TGTGCCAGCAGCTCAGCCCCGGGACCAACTAGGGGCTACACCTTC. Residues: CASSSAPGPTRGYTF.

CDR3: CASSPTPPWRSPLHF. CDR3 bases: TGTGCCAGCAGCCCGACACCTCCCTGGCGTTCACCCCTCCACTTT. V gene TRBV6-1 combines with J gene TRBJ1-6, with D hard to call. The CDR3 is 15 amino acids. CDR1 and CDR2 (germline): MNHNS, SASEGT. Trimming took off 6 bases at V and 9 bases at J, with 18 bases between the two ends.

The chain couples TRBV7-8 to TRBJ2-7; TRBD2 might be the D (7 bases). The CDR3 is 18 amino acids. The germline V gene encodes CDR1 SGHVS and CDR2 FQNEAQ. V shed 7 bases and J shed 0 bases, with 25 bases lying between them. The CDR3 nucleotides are TGTGCCAGCACCAGGGTCCAGGGGCCTAGCGGCCTCTCCTACGAGCAGTACTTC. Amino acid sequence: CASTRVQGPSGLSYEQYF.

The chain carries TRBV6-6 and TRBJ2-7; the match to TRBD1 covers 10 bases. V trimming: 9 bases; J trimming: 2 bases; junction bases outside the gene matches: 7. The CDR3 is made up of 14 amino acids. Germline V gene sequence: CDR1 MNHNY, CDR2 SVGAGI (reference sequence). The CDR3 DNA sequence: TGTGCCAGTACTCGACAGGGGGCGACCTACGAGCAGTACTTC. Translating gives CASTRQGATYEQYF.

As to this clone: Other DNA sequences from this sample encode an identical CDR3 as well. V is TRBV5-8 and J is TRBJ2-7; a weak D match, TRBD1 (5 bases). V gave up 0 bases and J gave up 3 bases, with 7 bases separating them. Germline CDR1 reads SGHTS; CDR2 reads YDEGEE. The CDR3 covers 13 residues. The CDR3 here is CASSLGQFYEQYF. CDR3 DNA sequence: TGTGCCAGCAGCTTGGGACAGTTCTACGAGCAGTACTTC.

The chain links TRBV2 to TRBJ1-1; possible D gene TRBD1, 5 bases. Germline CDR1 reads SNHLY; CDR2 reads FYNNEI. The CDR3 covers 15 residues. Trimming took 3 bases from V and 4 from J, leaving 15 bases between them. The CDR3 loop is CASSETPGSSTEAFF. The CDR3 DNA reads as TGTGCCAGCAGTGAGACTCCAGGGAGCAGCACTGAAGCTTTCTTT. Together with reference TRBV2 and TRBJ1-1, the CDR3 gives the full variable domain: EPEVTQTPSHQVTQMGQEVILRCVPISNHLYFYWYRQILGQKVEFLVSFYNNEISEKSEIFDDQFSVERPDGSNFTLKIRSTKLEDSAMYFCASSETPGSSTEAFFGQGTRLTVV.

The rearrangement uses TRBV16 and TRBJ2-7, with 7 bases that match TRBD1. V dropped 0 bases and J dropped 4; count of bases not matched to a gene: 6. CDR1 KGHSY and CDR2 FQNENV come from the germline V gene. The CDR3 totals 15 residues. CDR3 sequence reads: CASSQSSGQSYEQYF. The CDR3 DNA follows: TGTGCCAGCAGCCAATCATCGGGACAGAGTTACGAGCAGTACTTC.

This CDR3 is CASSWRQGGYNEQFF. As DNA, the CDR3 is TGTGCCAGCAGTTGGAGACAGGGGGGATACAATGAGCAGTTCTTC. The V gene is TRBV28, the J gene TRBJ2-1; 9 nucleotides line up with TRBD1. J lost 4 bases, V lost 4 bases, and 5 bases had no gene match. The CDR3 is made up of 15 amino acids. CDR1 and CDR2 (germline): MDHEN, SYDVKM.

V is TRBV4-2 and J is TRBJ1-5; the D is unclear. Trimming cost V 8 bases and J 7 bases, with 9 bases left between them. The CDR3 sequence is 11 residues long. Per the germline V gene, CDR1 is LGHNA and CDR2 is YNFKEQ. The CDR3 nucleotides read TGTGCCAGCGGATTCGACCAGCCCCAGCATTTT. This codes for CASGFDQPQHF.

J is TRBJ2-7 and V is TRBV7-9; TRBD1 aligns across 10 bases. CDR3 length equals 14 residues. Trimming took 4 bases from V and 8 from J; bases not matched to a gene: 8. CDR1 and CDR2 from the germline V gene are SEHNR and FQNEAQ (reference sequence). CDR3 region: CASSSGQGVSKQYF. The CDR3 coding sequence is TGTGCCAGCAGCTCTGGACAGGGGGTTAGTAAGCAGTACTTC.

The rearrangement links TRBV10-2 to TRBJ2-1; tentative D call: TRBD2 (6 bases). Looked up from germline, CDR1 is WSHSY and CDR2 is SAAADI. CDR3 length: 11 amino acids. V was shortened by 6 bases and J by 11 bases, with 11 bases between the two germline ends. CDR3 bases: TGCGCCAGCAGGGAGGGCGCAAAGCAGTTCTTC. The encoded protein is CASREGAKQFF.

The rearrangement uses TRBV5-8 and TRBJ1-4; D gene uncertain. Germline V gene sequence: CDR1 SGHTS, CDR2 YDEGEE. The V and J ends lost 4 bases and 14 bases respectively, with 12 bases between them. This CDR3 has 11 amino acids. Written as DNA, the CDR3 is TGTGCCAGCAGCCTGGTTCCTATCCTGTTTTTT. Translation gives CASSLVPILFF.

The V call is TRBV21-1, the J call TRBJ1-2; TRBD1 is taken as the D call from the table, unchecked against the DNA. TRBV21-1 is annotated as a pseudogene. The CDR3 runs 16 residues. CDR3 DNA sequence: TGTGCCAGCAGCTTTTTCCTCTACAGAAAGACCTATGGCTACACCTTC. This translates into CASSFFLYRKTYGYTF.